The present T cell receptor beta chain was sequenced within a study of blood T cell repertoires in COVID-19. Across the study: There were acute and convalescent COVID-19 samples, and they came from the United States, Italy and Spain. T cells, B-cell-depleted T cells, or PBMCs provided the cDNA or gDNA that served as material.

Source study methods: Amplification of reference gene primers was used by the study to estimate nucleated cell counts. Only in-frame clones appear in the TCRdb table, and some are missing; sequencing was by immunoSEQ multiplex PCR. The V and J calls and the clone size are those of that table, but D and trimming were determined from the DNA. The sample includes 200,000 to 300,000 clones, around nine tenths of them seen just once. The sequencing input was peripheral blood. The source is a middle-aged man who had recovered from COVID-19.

The CDR3 nucleotides are TGTGCCAGCTCACGGGGGGGCAGGGTCATGAACACTGAAGCTTTCTTT. This encodes CASSRGGRVMNTEAFF. This rearrangement joins TRBV18 to TRBJ1-1; the D gene is possibly TRBD1 (6 bases). This CDR3 comprises 16 residues. The ends were cut back, 4 bases at V and 0 bases at J, with 15 bases in the middle. Germline V gene sequence: CDR1 KGHSH, CDR2 LQKENI.